Listed below are T cell receptor beta chains from one sample, sequenced in a study of blood T cell repertoires in COVID-19. Assay: immunoSEQ multiplex PCR; the TCRdb copy retains only in-frame clones and omits some. The sample includes under 250,000 clones, approximately 84% of them seen just once. The specimen sequenced was peripheral blood. Every receptor here comes from a woman older than 75 with acute or convalescent COVID-19. Both conserved end residues are part of each CDR3. The order of the fields is CDR3 length, clone size, D gene, V gene, J gene, CDR3 DNA, CDR3 protein. A D gene is named only where the DNA matches it firmly. The listing skips clone size in some rows; elsewhere it reads once, few, many or a size class.

13	NA	NA	TRBV9	TRBJ1-2	TGTGCCAGCAGCGTAGCAGGGAACTATGGCTACACCTTC	CASSVAGNYGYTF
18	once	TRBD2	TRBV10-1	TRBJ2-3	TGCGCCAGCAGTGACCCGGGACTAGCGGGAGACATCGCAGATACGCAGTATTTT	CASSDPGLAGDIADTQYF
15	once	NA	TRBV19	TRBJ2-1	TGTGCCAGTAGTCCGTCGGGGGTTGGCCCCGATGAGCAGTTCTTC	CASSPSGVGPDEQFF
18	few	TRBD1	TRBV3-1/TRBV3-2	TRBJ1-5	TGTGCCAGCAGCCAAGGGACAGGGGGCCGCCATAGCAATCAGCCCCAGCATTTT	CASSQGTGGRHSNQPQHF
13	NA	NA	TRBV28	TRBJ1-2	TGTGCCAGCAGTTTACAGGGTCTCTATGGCTACACCTTC	CASSLQGLYGYTF
20	NA	TRBD2	TRBV5-1	TRBJ2-3	TGCGCCAGCAGCACGAGGACTAGCGGGACGGCATTCTCCCCCGCAGATACGCAGTATTTT	CASSTRTSGTAFSPADTQYF
15	NA	NA	TRBV7-9	TRBJ1-1	TGTGCCAGCAGCAAATCTGGGGGGACCACCCAGGGAGCTTTCTTT	CASSKSGGTTQGAFF
16	many	TRBD2	TRBV5-4	TRBJ2-2	TGTGCCAGCAGCCCTAGGACTAGCGGGGGCACCGGGGAGCTGTTTTTT	CASSPRTSGGTGELFF
15	NA	NA	TRBV1	TRBJ1-2	TGCACCAGCAGCCAAGACGCGCAGGGCGACTATGGCTACACCTTC	CTSSQDAQGDYGYTF
11	NA	NA	TRBV20-1	TRBJ2-7	TGCAGTGCCCCTAGCTCCTACGAGCAGTACTTC	CSAPSSYEQYF
15	NA	NA	TRBV5-1	TRBJ1-1	TGCGCCAGCAGCTTAAGGCAGGGCTGGGGCACTGAAGCTTTCTTT	CASSLRQGWGTEAFF
17	once	TRBD1	TRBV4-2	TRBJ2-7	TGTGCCAGCAGCCTTAATTCCAGGGACAGGGTCCACTACGAGCAGTACTTC	CASSLNSRDRVHYEQYF
14	NA	NA	TRBV2	TRBJ2-2	TGTGCCAGCAGTGACAGACAGAGCACCGGGGAGCTGTTTTTT	CASSDRQSTGELFF
13	NA	NA	TRBV6-5	TRBJ1-2	TGTGCCAGCAGTTCCGGGGGTGACTATGGCTACACCTTC	CASSSGGDYGYTF
14	NA	TRBD1	TRBV19	TRBJ1-2	TGTGCCAGTAGGGCCCGGGACAGGGACTATGGCTACACCTTC	CASRARDRDYGYTF
14	once	NA	TRBV19	TRBJ1-4	TGTGCCAGTAGCGCTCAGGGTAATAATGAAAAACTGTTTTTT	CASSAQGNNEKLFF
18	NA	NA	TRBV5-1	TRBJ1-5	TGCGCCAGCAGCACAGGGTTACGCCGATACCATTATTTTCAGCCCCAGCATTTT	CASSTGLRRYHYFQPQHF
15	once	TRBD2	TRBV18	TRBJ2-7	TGTGCCAGCTCACTGGGGGCTAGCGGGAGGTACGAGCAGTACTTC	CASSLGASGRYEQYF
13	few	NA	TRBV5-4	TRBJ2-5	TGTGCCAGCAGCTTGTTGGGGGGAGAGACCCAGTACTTC	CASSLLGGETQYF
12	NA	NA	TRBV5-4	TRBJ2-5	TGTGCCAGCAGCTTGGGAGAAAAGACCCAGTACTTC	CASSLGEKTQYF
16	NA	TRBD1	TRBV11-2	TRBJ1-5	TGTGCCAGCAGCTTAGGGACAGGTTATAGCAATCAGCCCCAGCATTTT	CASSLGTGYSNQPQHF
15	NA	NA	TRBV6-2/TRBV6-3	TRBJ2-2	TGTGCCAGCAGTTTTAGACTAGGGGACACCGGGGAGCTGTTTTTT	CASSFRLGDTGELFF
17	NA	NA	TRBV5-1	TRBJ1-1	TGCGCCAGCAGCTTGAGGGGGGGCGCCGCAGGGAACACTGAAGCTTTCTTT	CASSLRGGAAGNTEAFF
17	NA	NA	TRBV21-1	TRBJ1-2	TGTGCCAGCAGCCCGCGGATCAGGGGCGCATTTGGCTATGGCTACACCTTC	CASSPRIRGAFGYGYTF
19	NA	NA	TRBV3-1/TRBV3-2	TRBJ2-5	TGTGCCAGCAGCCAAGCGGATTTAGGACGTTGGAGGTACCAAGAGACCCAGTACTTC	CASSQADLGRWRYQETQYF
13	NA	NA	TRBV2	TRBJ1-5	TGTGCCAGCAGTCGAGGGTACGATCAGCCCCAGCATTTT	CASSRGYDQPQHF
14	once	NA	TRBV2	TRBJ2-1	TGTGCCAGCAGTGGGCGGGGGCAAGGGGGTGAGCAGTTCTTC	CASSGRGQGGEQFF
16	NA	NA	TRBV30	TRBJ2-1	TGTGCCTGGACCTTTCCAGGGCAGAGAGGATACAATGAGCAGTTCTTC	CAWTFPGQRGYNEQFF
17	NA	TRBD2	TRBV3-1/TRBV3-2	TRBJ2-4	TGTGCCAGCAGCGATCGGGGACTAGCGGGAGGAAGAAACATTCAGTACTTC	CASSDRGLAGGRNIQYF
15	NA	NA	TRBV11-2	TRBJ1-5	TGTGCCAGCAGCTTAGATGTCGGTAGCAATCAGCCCCAGCATTTT	CASSLDVGSNQPQHF
15	NA	TRBD2	TRBV5-1	TRBJ2-5	TGCGCCAGCAGCTGGACTAGCGGGAGGGTTGAGACCCAGTACTTC	CASSWTSGRVETQYF
17	NA	TRBD1	TRBV5-4	TRBJ2-7	TGTGCCAGCCGGGGACAGGGGAACCAAGGGGAATCCTACGAGCAGTACTTC	CASRGQGNQGESYEQYF
14	NA	NA	TRBV9	TRBJ1-2	TGTGCCAGCAGCGTAGGTTTGGTCGAGGAGGGCTACACCTTC	CASSVGLVEEGYTF
16	few	TRBD1	TRBV28	TRBJ1-4	TGTGCCAGCAGTTACCCCTCTGGGACAGGGAAGGAAAAACTGTTTTTT	CASSYPSGTGKEKLFF
15	once	NA	TRBV19	TRBJ1-3	TGTGCCAGTATGGGTTCTCGGGAAGTTGGAAACACCATATATTTT	CASMGSREVGNTIYF
14	NA	NA	TRBV19	TRBJ1-5	TGTGCCAGTAGTAGCGTCACAGACAATCAGCCCCAGCATTTT	CASSSVTDNQPQHF
11	NA	NA	TRBV12-3/TRBV12-4	TRBJ1-1	TGTGCCAATAGGGGGAACACTGAAGCTTTCTTT	CANRGNTEAFF
18	once	TRBD1	TRBV4-2	TRBJ1-4	TGTGCCAGCAGCCAAGAAGCCGGGACAGGGGGCCGATTAGAAAAACTGTTTTTT	CASSQEAGTGGRLEKLFF
13	NA	TRBD2	TRBV14	TRBJ2-1	TGTGCCAGCAGCCAAGACTCCGCGGGAGGGCCATTCTTC	CASSQDSAGGPFF
13	once	TRBD1	TRBV28	TRBJ2-7	TGTGCCAGCAGTTTGAGGGGGCACTACGAGCAGTACTTC	CASSLRGHYEQYF
15	NA	TRBD2	TRBV27	TRBJ2-5	TGTGCCAGCAAGATCCCCGGGGGGAATCAAGAGACCCAGTACTTC	CASKIPGGNQETQYF